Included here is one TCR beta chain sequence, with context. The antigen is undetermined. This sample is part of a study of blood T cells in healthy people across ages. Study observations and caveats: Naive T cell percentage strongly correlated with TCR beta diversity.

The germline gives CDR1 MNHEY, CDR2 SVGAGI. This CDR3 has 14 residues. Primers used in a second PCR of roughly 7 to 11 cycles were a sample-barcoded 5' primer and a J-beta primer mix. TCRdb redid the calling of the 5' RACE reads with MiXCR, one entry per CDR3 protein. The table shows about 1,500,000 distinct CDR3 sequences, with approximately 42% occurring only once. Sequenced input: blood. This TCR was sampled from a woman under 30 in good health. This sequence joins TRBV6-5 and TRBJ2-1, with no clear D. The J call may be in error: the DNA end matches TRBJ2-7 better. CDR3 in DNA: TGTGCCAGCAGTGCAAGAGTCTCCTACAATGAGCAGTACTTC. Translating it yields CASSARVSYNEQYF.